Shown below are 27 T cell receptor beta chains from a single sample sequenced in a study of blood T cells in healthy people across ages. Next came a second PCR, run for about 6 to 12 cycles, which used a sample-barcoded 5' primer along with a J-beta primer mix. TCRdb re-called the 5' RACE reads through MiXCR, storing one row per CDR3 protein. This sample yields about 1.5 million distinct CDR3 sequences, of which 42% are seen a single time; under 5% belongs to the top ten. Sequencing was performed on blood. These TCRs come from a woman aged 18-35 years in good health.

In its sample, this clonotype was seen once. J is TRBJ1-5 and V is TRBV6-5; 7 bases are shared with TRBD1. The CDR3 runs to 15 residues. Trimming took 5 bases from V and 4 from J; bases not matched to a gene: 8. CDR1 MNHEY and CDR2 SVGAGI come from the germline V gene. This CDR3 is CASSADRTLNQPQHF. CDR3 nucleotides: TGTGCCAGCAGTGCGGACAGGACACTAAATCAGCCCCAGCATTTT.

The J gene is TRBJ1-1, the V gene TRBV20-1; D is possibly TRBD1 (5 bases). The CDR3 totals 13 residues. V lost 6 bases to trimming and J lost 1 base, with 12 bases between them. Germline CDR1 reads DFQATT; CDR2 reads SNEGSKA (reference sequence). The CDR3 DNA reads as TGCAGTGCCGCCCCCAGGGCGAACACTGAAGCTTTCTTT. Amino acids: CSAAPRANTEAFF.

The chain recombines TRBV20-1 with TRBJ2-3, with D possibly matching TRBD2 (5 bases). V was pared by 0 bases and J by 4 bases, with 14 bases between. Germline V lookup: CDR1 DFQATT, CDR2 SNEGSKA (reference sequence). The CDR3 contains 15 residues. CDR3 sequence: CSAREPSRLADTQYF. The CDR3 coding sequence is TGCAGTGCTAGAGAACCTAGCAGGCTCGCAGATACGCAGTATTTT.

This clonotype was observed a few times. V gene TRBV5-1 combines with J gene TRBJ2-1; D is perhaps TRBD1 (6 bases). This CDR3 comprises 15 residues. Trimming left V 5 bases short and J 2 bases short, with 14 bases between. Germline-derived CDR1 and CDR2 are SGHRS and YFSETQ. CDR3 coding DNA: TGCGCCAGCAGATATCCAGGGGTGGCCTACAATGAGCAGTTCTTC. Translating it yields CASRYPGVAYNEQFF.

This clonotype was seen repeatedly, ten times or more. The genes are TRBV4-2 and TRBJ2-4; 8 bases line up with TRBD1. The CDR3 has 18 residues. Germline CDR1 reads LGHNA; CDR2 reads YNFKEQ. J was trimmed by 6 bases and V by 2 bases; bases with no gene match: 15. CDR3 nucleotides: TGTGCCAGCAGCCAATCTCCCCTTACAGGGGGTTTCGGAAACATTCAGTACTTC. Protein: CASSQSPLTGGFGNIQYF.

This clonotype was seen many times. This rearrangement joins TRBV27 to TRBJ2-1, with a possible D match to TRBD2 (6 bases). V was cut by 5 bases and J by 0 bases, with 11 bases left in between. CDR3 length: 15 amino acids. In germline, CDR1 is MNHEY, CDR2 SMNVEV (reference sequence). This CDR3 reads CASSPGVSSYNEQFF. DNA of the CDR3: TGTGCCAGCAGTCCGGGGGTGAGCTCCTACAATGAGCAGTTCTTC.

The chain links TRBV7-9 to TRBJ2-7; TRBD1 matches at 8 bases. J gave up 0 bases and V 1 base, and 2 bases lay outside the gene matches. This CDR3 is built from 15 residues. Germline CDR1 reads SEHNR; CDR2 reads FQNEAQ (reference sequence). CDR3 sequence (DNA): TGTGCCAGCAGCTTAGTGACAGGGGCCTCCTACGAGCAGTACTTC. Residues: CASSLVTGASYEQYF.

In its sample, this clonotype was seen a few times. V gene TRBV4-1 combines with J gene TRBJ1-1; D call uncertain. Between the trimmed V and J ends, which lost 4 bases and 1 base, there was a span of 10 bases. The CDR3 runs 14 residues. CDR1 is MGHRA and CDR2 is YSYEKL in the germline V gene. The CDR3 nucleotides read TGCGCCAGCAGCCCCGCGAAGGGGAACACTGAAGCTTTCTTT. Encoded protein: CASSPAKGNTEAFF.

The genes are TRBV7-8 and TRBJ1-2, with D perhaps TRBD1 (5 bases). The CDR3 covers 15 residues. With 4 bases removed from V and 8 bases from J, the gap between germline ends came to 20 bases. Germline CDR1 SGHVS, CDR2 FQNEAQ. CDR3 residues: CASSSKRQSRQGYTF. The DNA for the CDR3 is TGTGCCAGCAGCTCGAAGCGACAGTCACGGCAGGGCTACACCTTC.

J is TRBJ2-2 and V is TRBV19; 11 nucleotides align to TRBD2. J lost 8 bases, V lost 7 bases, and 9 bases had no gene match. Germline assignment: CDR1 LNHDA and CDR2 SQIVND (reference sequence). The length of the CDR3 is 15 residues. This CDR3 is CASNELAGAGGELFF. The DNA of the CDR3 is TGTGCCAGTAACGAACTAGCGGGGGCAGGAGGGGAGCTGTTTTTT.

This clonotype appeared a few times. The rearrangement links TRBV13 to TRBJ2-3; 7 positions agree with TRBD1. Germline V gene data show CDR1 as PRHDT and CDR2 as FYEKMQ (reference sequence). CDR3 size: 16 residues. Unmatched junction bases numbered 11, after V lost 8 bases and J lost 0 bases. CDR3 loop: CASYPIDRASTDTQYF. CDR3 sequence (DNA): TGTGCCAGCTACCCGATCGACAGGGCGAGCACAGATACGCAGTATTTT.

This sequence joins TRBV7-9 and TRBJ2-7, with 9 bases lining up with TRBD1. The CDR3 contains 15 residues. Per the germline V gene, CDR1 is SEHNR and CDR2 is FQNEAQ (reference sequence). The V and J ends lost 4 bases and 7 bases, in that order; junction bases with no gene match: 11. The CDR3 spells CASSSWGQGRDEQYF. For the CDR3, the DNA is TGTGCCAGCAGCTCGTGGGGACAGGGACGTGATGAGCAGTACTTC.

This clonotype came up a few times. The V gene is TRBV12-3 or TRBV12-4, the J gene TRBJ1-4; D is uncertain. V gave up 3 bases and J gave up 10 bases, with 9 bases separating them. This CDR3 is 12 amino acids long. The CDR3 spells CASSFKGGKLFF. CDR3 sequence (DNA): TGTGCCAGCAGTTTCAAGGGTGGAAAACTGTTTTTT.

The chain couples TRBV25-1 to TRBJ2-1; D remains unclear. Germline CDR1 reads MGHDK; CDR2 reads SYGVNS. Trimming shortened V by 4 bases and J by 4 bases, and 8 bases separated the two germline ends. The CDR3 extends over 13 amino acids. Here the CDR3 DNA reads TGTGCCAGCAGTGGGTCCTTTTACAATGAGCAGTTCTTC. Translated, it gives CASSGSFYNEQFF.

The rearrangement uses TRBV20-1 and TRBJ2-1; the match to TRBD1 covers 9 bases. This CDR3 has 20 amino acids. Germline V gene data show CDR1 as DFQATT and CDR2 as SNEGSKA (reference sequence). Trimming removed 6 bases from V and 3 bases from J; junction bases left unmatched: 24. The CDR3 sequence: CSARSTGGNFGGFHYNEQFF. The CDR3 coding sequence is TGCAGTGCGAGGTCCACAGGGGGCAACTTTGGGGGATTTCACTACAATGAGCAGTTCTTC.

The gene calls are TRBV4-3 and TRBJ2-7, with D possibly called TRBD1 or TRBD2 (5 bases each). TRBJ2-5 matches the DNA end more closely, so the J call is doubtful. The CDR3 spans 15 residues. CDR1 and CDR2 (germline): LGHNA, YSLEER. Written as DNA, the CDR3 is TGCGCCAGCAGCCAAGGGTTCGGGGCTCTCCAGACCCAGTACTTC. Its translation: CASSQGFGALQTQYF.

This clonotype was found a few times. The genes are TRBV12-3 or TRBV12-4 and TRBJ2-7, with 13 bases fitting TRBD2. The CDR3 contains 15 residues. V lost 4 bases and J lost 4; bases outside the gene matches: 4. The CDR3 bases are TGTGCCAGCAGTTGGACTAGCGGGAGCGTTTACGAGCAGTACTTC. Its protein is CASSWTSGSVYEQYF.

This clonotype was counted only a few times. J is TRBJ2-3 and V is TRBV7-8; the match to TRBD2 covers 7 bases. The CDR3 covers 15 residues. J was trimmed by 4 bases and V by 5 bases; bases with no gene match: 9. Germline-derived CDR1 and CDR2 are SGHVS and FQNEAQ. The CDR3 bases are TGTGCCAGCAGCGCTATGGGGGGGAGGGCAGATACGCAGTATTTT. Encoded protein: CASSAMGGRADTQYF. The full variable domain, completed using reference TRBV7-8 and TRBJ2-3, is GAGVSQSPRYKVAKRGQDVALRCDPISGHVSLFWYQQALGQGPEFLTYFQNEAQLDKSGLPSDRFFAERPEGSVSTLKIQRTQQEDSAVYLCASSAMGGRADTQYFGPGTRLTVL.

J is TRBJ1-1 and V is TRBV15; the match to TRBD1 covers 7 bases. From germline, CDR1 is LNHNV and CDR2 YYDKDF (reference sequence). J gave up 1 base and V 6 bases, and 5 bases lay outside the gene matches. The CDR3 contains 14 residues. CDR3 region: CATRNRQGNTEAFF. CDR3 in DNA: TGTGCCACCAGGAATCGACAGGGGAACACTGAAGCTTTCTTT.

The chain employs TRBV20-1 and TRBJ2-5; 7 nucleotides line up with TRBD1. Germline V gene data show CDR1 as DFQATT and CDR2 as SNEGSKA (reference sequence). The J segment lost 1 base and the V segment lost 0 bases, leaving 8 bases of the junction unmatched. The CDR3 runs to 16 residues. CDR3: CSARDTGQGVQETQYF. In DNA form, the CDR3 reads TGCAGTGCTAGAGATACTGGGCAGGGGGTCCAAGAGACCCAGTACTTC.

The chain employs TRBV20-1 and TRBJ2-1; D not certain. V dropped 5 bases and J dropped 7 bases, with 18 bases sitting between them. Germline V lookup: CDR1 DFQATT, CDR2 SNEGSKA (reference sequence). This CDR3 is 14 amino acids long. The CDR3 spells CSALWSKGENEQFF. Here the CDR3 DNA reads TGCAGTGCTCTTTGGTCTAAGGGCGAAAATGAGCAGTTCTTC.

The chain has TRBV20-1 and TRBJ2-1, with a weak D call TRBD2 (6 bases). Germline loops: CDR1 DFQATT, CDR2 SNEGSKA (reference sequence). Trimming removed 6 bases at V and 6 bases at J, with 30 bases between. The CDR3 is 18 residues long. The DNA for the CDR3 is TGCAGTGCCGAAGCGTTTGGACGAGCGGGCGTTTCGGGCAATGAGCAGTTCTTC. This sequence encodes CSAEAFGRAGVSGNEQFF.

At least ten counts were recorded for this clonotype. The junction departs from germline at one end; a sequencing error may be responsible. The V gene is TRBV4-1, the J gene TRBJ1-2, with 7 bases identical to TRBD1. This CDR3 spans 15 amino acids. Germline V gives CDR1 MGHRA, CDR2 YSYEKL. The CDR3 reads CASSQDGAGGYGYTF. The CDR3 DNA is TGTGCCAGCAGCCAAGATGGAGCAGGGGGCTATGGCTACACCTTC.

The V gene is TRBV4-3, the J gene TRBJ2-3, with TRBD2 matching over 10 bases. The germline CDR1 and CDR2 sequences are LGHNA and YSLEER. There are 16 residues in the CDR3. J gave up 3 bases and V 5 bases, and 8 bases lay outside the gene matches. Written as DNA, the CDR3 is TGCGCCAGCAGCTCGGGACTAGCGAGAGCAACAGATACGCAGTATTTT. This sequence encodes CASSSGLARATDTQYF.

The chain couples TRBV6-5 to TRBJ1-4; 9 bases fit TRBD1. Germline V gives CDR1 MNHEY, CDR2 SVGAGI. The V and J ends lost 2 bases and 4 bases, in that order; junction bases with no gene match: 5. The CDR3 has 16 residues. The CDR3 bases are TGTGCCAGCAGTTACCGACAGGGGGACTTTAATGAAAAACTGTTTTTT. Translation gives CASSYRQGDFNEKLFF.

The chain joins TRBV5-4 to TRBJ1-2, with TRBD1 identical over 8 bases. The germline gives CDR1 SGHNT, CDR2 YYREEE (reference sequence). The CDR3 runs to 16 residues. Germline trimming cut 2 bases from V and 3 bases from J; bases unmatched to any gene: 9. For the CDR3, the DNA is TGTGCCAGCAGCTTCTTTCGGACAGGGCCAGACTATGGCTACACCTTC. It specifies CASSFFRTGPDYGYTF.

This rearrangement joins TRBV27 to TRBJ2-1; D is uncertain. The DNA end favors TRBJ2-7, so the J call may be wrong. This CDR3 is 12 amino acids long. Germline values: CDR1 MNHEY, CDR2 SMNVEV (reference sequence). The CDR3 DNA reads TGTGCCAGCAGTACGTTAGGCGATGAGCAGTACTTC. It yields the protein CASSTLGDEQYF.